The sample holds many counts of the clone carrying this T cell receptor beta chain. Its antigen is as yet unknown. RNA transcripts were the template for amplifying TCR beta CDR3 regions. During a first-round RT-PCR of the TCR CDR3, the HTBI primer set was used. Via MiXCR, TCRdb re-called the multiplex PCR reads, giving one row per CDR3 protein. The sample carries 350,000 to 400,000 distinct CDR3 sequences, 18% recorded once. The data derive from a study of T cells in Graves' hyperthyroidism and ophthalmopathy. Study-wide results and limits: Ophthalmopathy onset followed model prediction by a median about six months. Separation of ophthalmopathy from stable hyperthyroidism was achieved by a 13 V-J model. Most clonotypes expanded in thyroid above 0.001 were likewise present in blood.

Germline assignment: CDR1 MDHEN and CDR2 SYDVKM. This CDR3 has 15 residues. Trimming cost V 5 bases and J 2 bases, with 12 bases left between them. Sequenced sample: blood. The clonotype comes from a man aged 18 to 30 with Graves' ophthalmopathy. The V and J genes are TRBV28 and TRBJ2-2, with TRBD2 as a possible D gene (6 bases). The CDR3 DNA is TGTGCCAGCAGTCCCCTCGCGGGAAACACCGGGGAGCTGTTTTTT. Translation: CASSPLAGNTGELFF.